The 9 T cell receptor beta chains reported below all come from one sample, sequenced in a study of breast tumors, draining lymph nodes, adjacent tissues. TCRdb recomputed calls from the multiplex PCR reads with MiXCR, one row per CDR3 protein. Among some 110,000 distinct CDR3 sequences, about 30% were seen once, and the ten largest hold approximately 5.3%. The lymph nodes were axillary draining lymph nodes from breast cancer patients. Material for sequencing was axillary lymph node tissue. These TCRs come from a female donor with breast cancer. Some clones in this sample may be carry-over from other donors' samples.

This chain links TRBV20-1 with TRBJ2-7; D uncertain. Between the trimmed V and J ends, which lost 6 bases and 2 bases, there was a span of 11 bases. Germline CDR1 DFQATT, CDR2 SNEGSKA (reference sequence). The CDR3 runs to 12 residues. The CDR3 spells CSANSLTYEQYF. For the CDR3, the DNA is TGCAGTGCCAATAGCCTAACCTACGAGCAGTACTTC.

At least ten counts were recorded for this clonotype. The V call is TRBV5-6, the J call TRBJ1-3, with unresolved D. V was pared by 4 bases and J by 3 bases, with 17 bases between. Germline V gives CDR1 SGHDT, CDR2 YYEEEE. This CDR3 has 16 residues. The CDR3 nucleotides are TGTGCCAGCAGCAGCGGGTTGCCGATACGTGGAAACACCATATATTTT. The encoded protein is CASSSGLPIRGNTIYF.

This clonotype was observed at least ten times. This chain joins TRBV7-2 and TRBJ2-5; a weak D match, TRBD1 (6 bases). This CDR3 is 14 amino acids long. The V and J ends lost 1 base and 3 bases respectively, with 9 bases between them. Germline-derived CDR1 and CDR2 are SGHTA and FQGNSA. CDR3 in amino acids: CASSLVAGEETQYF. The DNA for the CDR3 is TGTGCCAGCAGCTTAGTGGCAGGGGAAGAGACCCAGTACTTC.

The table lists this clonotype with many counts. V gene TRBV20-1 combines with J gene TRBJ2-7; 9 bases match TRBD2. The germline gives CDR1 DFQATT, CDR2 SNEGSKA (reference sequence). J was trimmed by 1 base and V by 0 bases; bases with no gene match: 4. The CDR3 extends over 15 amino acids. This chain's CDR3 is CSARDLAGLSYEQYF. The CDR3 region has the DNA TGCAGTGCTAGAGATCTAGCGGGACTGTCCTACGAGCAGTACTTC.

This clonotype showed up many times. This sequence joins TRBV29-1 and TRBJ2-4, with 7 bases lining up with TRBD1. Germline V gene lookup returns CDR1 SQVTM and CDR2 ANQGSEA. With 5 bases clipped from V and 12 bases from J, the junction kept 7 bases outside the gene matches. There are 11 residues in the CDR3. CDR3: CSVSDRDDQYF. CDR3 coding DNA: TGCAGCGTTTCCGACAGGGATGATCAGTACTTC.

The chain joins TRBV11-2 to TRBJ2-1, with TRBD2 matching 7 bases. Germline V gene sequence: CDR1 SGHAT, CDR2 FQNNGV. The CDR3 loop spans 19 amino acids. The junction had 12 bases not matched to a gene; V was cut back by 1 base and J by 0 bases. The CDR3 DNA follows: TGTGCCAGCAGCTTAGGGGAAGGACCAGCGGGAATCTCCTACAATGAGCAGTTCTTC. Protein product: CASSLGEGPAGISYNEQFF. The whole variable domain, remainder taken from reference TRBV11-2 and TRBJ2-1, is EAGVAQSPRYKIIEKRQSVAFWCNPISGHATLYWYQQILGQGPKLLIQFQNNGVVDDSQLPKDRFSAERLKGVDSTLKIQPAKLEDSAVYLCASSLGEGPAGISYNEQFFGPGTRLTVL.

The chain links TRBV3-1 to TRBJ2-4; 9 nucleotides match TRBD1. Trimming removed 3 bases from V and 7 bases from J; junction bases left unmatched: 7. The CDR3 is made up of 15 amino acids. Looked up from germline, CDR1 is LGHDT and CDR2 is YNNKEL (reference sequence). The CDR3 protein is CASSHVQGARNIQYF. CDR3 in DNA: TGTGCCAGCAGCCACGTACAGGGGGCAAGGAACATTCAGTACTTC.

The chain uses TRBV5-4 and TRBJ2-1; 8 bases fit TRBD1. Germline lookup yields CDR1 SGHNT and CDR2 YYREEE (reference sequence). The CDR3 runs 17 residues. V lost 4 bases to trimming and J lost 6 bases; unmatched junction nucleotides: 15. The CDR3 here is CASSPAGARGLGNEQFF. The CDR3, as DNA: TGTGCCAGCAGCCCAGCTGGGGCCAGGGGGCTTGGCAATGAGCAGTTCTTC.

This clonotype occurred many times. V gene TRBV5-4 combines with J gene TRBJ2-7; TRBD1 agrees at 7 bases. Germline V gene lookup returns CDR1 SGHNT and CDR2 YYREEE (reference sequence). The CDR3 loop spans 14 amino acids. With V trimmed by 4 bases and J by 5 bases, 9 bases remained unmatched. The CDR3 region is CASSIRQGLNEQYF. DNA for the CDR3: TGTGCCAGCAGCATTAGACAGGGTTTGAACGAGCAGTACTTC.